This record covers a single T cell receptor (beta chain). Its binding antigen is unknown. Per-base quality was not reported, and no clone a single base away is much larger than it. This sample stems from a study of type 1 regulatory T cells listed by TCRdb under 2021. With regard to the full study: An in vitro protocol by which a Tr1-enriched, alloantigen-specific CD4 T cell product named T-allo10 was generated was characterized in the study. T-allo10 was being evaluated clinically in patients with hematological malignancies who were receiving allogeneic hematopoietic stem cell transplantation.

The reads were generated on an Illumina MiSeq. The public sequencing data were trimmed at Q25 with fastp and processed into clonotypes with MiXCR by TCRdb, which kept only in-frame beta chains. Rows with a matching CDR3 protein are joined into one entry that keeps the most common DNA and genes. The sample includes approximately 97,000 distinct CDR3 sequences, with roughly 31% observed a single time. Together, the top ten hold roughly 2.4% of the sample. The CDR3 sequence holds 16 residues, the cysteine and phenylalanine included. Only the CDR3 part of the read is kept: 48 bases, read in frame from the first base. The germline V and J ends show losses of 5 bases and 2 bases respectively, and no gene match explains 7 bases of the junction. The germline V gene (reference sequence) specifies MNHEY as CDR1 and SMNVEV as CDR2.

The chain is made from TRBV27 and TRBJ2-1; 9 middle bases align to TRBD2. This TCR came from a human donor in good health. Sequencing input: CD4+ T cells, either the whole sample or a sorted fraction (not recorded which). The DNA reads as follows: TGTGCCAGCAGTACCAGGGCTAGCGGGGCCTACAATGAGCAGTTCTTC. This codes for CASSTRASGAYNEQFF.